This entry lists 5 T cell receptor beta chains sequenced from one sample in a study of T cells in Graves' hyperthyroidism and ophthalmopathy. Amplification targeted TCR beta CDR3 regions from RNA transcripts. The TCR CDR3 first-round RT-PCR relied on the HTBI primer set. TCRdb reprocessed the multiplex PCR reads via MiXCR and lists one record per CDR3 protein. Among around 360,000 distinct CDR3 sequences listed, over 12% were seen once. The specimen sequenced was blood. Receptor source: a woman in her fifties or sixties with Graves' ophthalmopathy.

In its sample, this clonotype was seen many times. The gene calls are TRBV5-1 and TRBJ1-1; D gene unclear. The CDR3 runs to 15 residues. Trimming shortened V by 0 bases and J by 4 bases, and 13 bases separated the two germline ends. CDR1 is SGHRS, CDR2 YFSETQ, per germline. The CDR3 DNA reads TGCGCCAGCAGCTTGGATGCGGGATTCGGCACTGAAGCTTTCTTT. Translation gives CASSLDAGFGTEAFF.

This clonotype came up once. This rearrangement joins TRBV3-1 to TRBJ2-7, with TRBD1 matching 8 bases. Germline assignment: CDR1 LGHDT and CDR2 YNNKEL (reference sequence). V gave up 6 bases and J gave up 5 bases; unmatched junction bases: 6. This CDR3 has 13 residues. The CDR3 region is CASSGDRGHEQYF. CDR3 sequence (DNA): TGTGCCAGCAGTGGAGACAGGGGCCACGAGCAGTACTTC.

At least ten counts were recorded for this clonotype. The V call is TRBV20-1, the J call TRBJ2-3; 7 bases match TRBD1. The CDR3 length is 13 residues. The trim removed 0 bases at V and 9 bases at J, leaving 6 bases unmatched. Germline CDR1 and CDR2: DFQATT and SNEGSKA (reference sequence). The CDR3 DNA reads TGCAGTGCTAGAGACTGGGGACAGCCGACGCAGTATTTT. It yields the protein CSARDWGQPTQYF.

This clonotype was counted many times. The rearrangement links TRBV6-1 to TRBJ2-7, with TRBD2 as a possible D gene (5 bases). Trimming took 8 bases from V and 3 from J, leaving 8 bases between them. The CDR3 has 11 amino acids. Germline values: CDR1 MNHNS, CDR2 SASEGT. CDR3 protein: CASVGGYEQYF. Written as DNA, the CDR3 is TGTGCCAGCGTCGGAGGCTACGAGCAGTACTTC.

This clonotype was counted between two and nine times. The CDR3 here is CASSYSEGAEANEKLFF. CDR3 bases: TGTGCCAGCAGTTACTCAGAGGGGGCGGAAGCTAATGAAAAACTGTTTTTT. The chain joins TRBV6-6 to TRBJ1-4, with 7 bases fitting TRBD1. The V gene's germline CDR1 is MNHNY and CDR2 SVGAGI (reference sequence). The V and J ends lost 0 bases and 3 bases, in that order; junction bases with no gene match: 7. The CDR3 covers 17 residues.